These 3 T cell receptor beta chains were sequenced from one sample in a study of cytomegalovirus exposure and HLA in healthy donors. Primers included in the PCR were 60 Vbeta and 13 Jbeta primers. Assay used: immunoSEQ multiplex PCR; TCRdb lists only in-frame clones, some missing. This table holds 130,000 to 150,000 clones. Material: PBMCs. Every receptor here comes from a woman aged 45-65 years in good health and CMV-seronegative.

The chain joins TRBV19 to TRBJ1-2; 11 bases agree with TRBD1. In germline, CDR1 is LNHDA, CDR2 SQIVND (reference sequence). The CDR3 is 14 residues long. Trimming removed 6 bases from V and 8 bases from J; junction bases left unmatched: 8. The chain's CDR3 is CASRSGTGGYGYTF. The CDR3 bases are TGTGCCAGTAGATCCGGGACAGGGGGTTACGGCTACACCTTC. The full variable domain, its missing parts supplied by reference TRBV19 and TRBJ1-2, is DGGITQSPKYLFRKEGQNVTLSCEQNLNHDAMYWYRQDPGQGLRLIYYSQIVNDFQKGDIAEGYSVSREKKESFPLTVTSAQKNPTAFYLCASRSGTGGYGYTFGSGTRLTVV.

The rearrangement links TRBV10-3 to TRBJ1-1; 7 bases align to TRBD1. The length of the CDR3 is 14 residues. V lost 4 bases and J lost 0; bases outside the gene matches: 2. From germline, CDR1 is ENHRY and CDR2 SYGVKD. CDR3 DNA sequence: TGTGCCATCAGTGGGACAGGATTGAACACTGAAGCTTTCTTT. It codes for CAISGTGLNTEAFF.

This chain links TRBV5-1 with TRBJ1-6, with a weak D call TRBD1 (6 bases). The CDR3 runs to 14 residues. The V and J ends lost 4 bases and 7 bases respectively, with 12 bases between them. From germline, CDR1 is SGHRS and CDR2 YFSETQ. CDR3 amino acids: CASSAGTTNSPLHF. The CDR3 DNA reads as TGCGCCAGCAGCGCTGGGACAACGAATTCACCCCTCCACTTT.